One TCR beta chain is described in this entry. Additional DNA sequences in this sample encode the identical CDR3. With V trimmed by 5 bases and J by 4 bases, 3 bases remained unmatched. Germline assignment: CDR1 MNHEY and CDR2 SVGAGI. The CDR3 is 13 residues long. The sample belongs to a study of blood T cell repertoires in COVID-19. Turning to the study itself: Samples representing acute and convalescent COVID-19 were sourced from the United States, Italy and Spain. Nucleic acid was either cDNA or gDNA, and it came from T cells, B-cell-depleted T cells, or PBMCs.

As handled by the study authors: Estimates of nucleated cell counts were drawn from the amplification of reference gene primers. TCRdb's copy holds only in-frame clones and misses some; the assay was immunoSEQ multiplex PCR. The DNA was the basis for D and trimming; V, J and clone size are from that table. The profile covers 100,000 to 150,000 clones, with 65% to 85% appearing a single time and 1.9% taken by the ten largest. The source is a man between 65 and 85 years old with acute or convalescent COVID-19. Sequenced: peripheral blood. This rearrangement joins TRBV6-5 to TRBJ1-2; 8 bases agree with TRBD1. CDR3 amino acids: CASSRDRGYGYTF. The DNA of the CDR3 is TGTGCCAGCAGTCGTGACAGGGGCTATGGCTACACCTTC.